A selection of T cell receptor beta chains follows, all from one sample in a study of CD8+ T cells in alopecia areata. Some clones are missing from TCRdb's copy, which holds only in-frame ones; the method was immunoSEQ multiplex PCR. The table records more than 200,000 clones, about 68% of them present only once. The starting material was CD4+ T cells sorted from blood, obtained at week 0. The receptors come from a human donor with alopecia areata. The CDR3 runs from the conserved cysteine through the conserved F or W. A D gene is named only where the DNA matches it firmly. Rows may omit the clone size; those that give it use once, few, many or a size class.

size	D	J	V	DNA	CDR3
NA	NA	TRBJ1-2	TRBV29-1	TGCAGCGTCGACCCTCACATGAACTATGGCTACACCTTC	CSVDPHMNYGYTF
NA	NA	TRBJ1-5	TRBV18	TGTGCCAGCTCACCATCAGCCCTCCAGCCCCAGCATTTT	CASSPSALQPQHF
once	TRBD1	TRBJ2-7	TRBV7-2	TGTGCCAGCAGCTTAGGGACAGGGGCCTACGAGCAGTACTTC	CASSLGTGAYEQYF
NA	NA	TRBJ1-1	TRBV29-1	TGCAGCGGGCTCAACACTGAAGCTTTCTTT	CSGLNTEAFF
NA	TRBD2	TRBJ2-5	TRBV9	TGTGCCAGCAGCGTAGACGGGGGGAAACAAGAGACCCAGTACTTC	CASSVDGGKQETQYF
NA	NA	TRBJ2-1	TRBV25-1	TGTGCCAGCTGGGGAGGACGGAGCTCCTACAATGAGCAGTTCTTC	CASWGGRSSYNEQFF
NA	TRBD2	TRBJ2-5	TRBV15	TGTGCCACCAGTTCCGAGGCGGGACTAGGGACTCGGGAGACCCAGTACTTC	CATSSEAGLGTRETQYF
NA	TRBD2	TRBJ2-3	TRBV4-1	TGCGCCAGCAGCCCCCGGACTAGCGGGGGAGGGACAGATACGCAGTATTTT	CASSPRTSGGGTDTQYF
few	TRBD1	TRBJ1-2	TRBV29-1	TGCAGCGTCAACACAGGGGGCCAACGGGGCTACACCTTC	CSVNTGGQRGYTF
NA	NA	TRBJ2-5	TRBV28	TGTGCCAGCAGTTTAGCGACAGACCAAAAAGAGACCCAGTACTTC	CASSLATDQKETQYF
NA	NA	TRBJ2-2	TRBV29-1	TGCAGCGCCCCGGGCGGGGGCTGGCCCGGGGAGCTGTTTTTT	CSAPGGGWPGELFF
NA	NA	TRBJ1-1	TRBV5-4	TGTGCCAGCAGCTTGGTCGGCAGAATCACTGAAGCTTTCTTT	CASSLVGRITEAFF